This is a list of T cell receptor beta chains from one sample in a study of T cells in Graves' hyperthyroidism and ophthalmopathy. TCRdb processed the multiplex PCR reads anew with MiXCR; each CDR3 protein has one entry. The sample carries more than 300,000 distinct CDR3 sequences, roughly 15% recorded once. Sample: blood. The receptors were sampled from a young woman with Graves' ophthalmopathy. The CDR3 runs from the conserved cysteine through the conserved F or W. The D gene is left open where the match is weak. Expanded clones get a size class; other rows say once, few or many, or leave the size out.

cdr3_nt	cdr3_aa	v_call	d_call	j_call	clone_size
TGTGCCAGAAGAGACGGCAGGGAGAGTCCAGCTTTCTTT	CARRDGRESPAFF	TRBV2	.	TRBJ1-1	many
TGTGCCACCAGATATGCCTGGACAGCGCCATTTGTGGGAACTATCTACGAGCAGTACTTC	CATRYAWTAPFVGTIYEQYF	TRBV6-2/TRBV6-3	.	TRBJ2-7	many
TGTGCCAGCAGCCCCGCTCGGGCAGCTGGGGAGACCCAGTACTTC	CASSPARAAGETQYF	TRBV11-2	.	TRBJ2-5	many
TGCAGTGCTACCCAGGGTTCTTCTGGAAACACCATATATTTT	CSATQGSSGNTIYF	TRBV20-1	.	TRBJ1-3	many
TGTGCCAGCGGGTACAGGGATGGCTCAGATACGCAGTATTTT	CASGYRDGSDTQYF	TRBV6-2/TRBV6-3	.	TRBJ2-3	few
TGTGCCAGCAGTTTCGGCGGATCACCCCTCCACTTT	CASSFGGSPLHF	TRBV28	.	TRBJ1-6	many
TGTGCCAGTCGGGACAGGGGGCTGGTCGAAACTGAAGCTTTCTTT	CASRDRGLVETEAFF	TRBV19	TRBD1	TRBJ1-1	.
TGTGCCAGCAGCTACGGGACAGGGGGTGAGCAGTTCTTC	CASSYGTGGEQFF	TRBV7-3	TRBD1	TRBJ2-1	many
TGTGCCAGCAGCTTCTCCCTCGGGGGGGGAGCGAACACCGGGGAGCTGTTTTTT	CASSFSLGGGANTGELFF	TRBV7-6	TRBD2	TRBJ2-2	few
TGTGCCAGCAGTTTATTCGGGGGGCCAGCTTTCTTT	CASSLFGGPAFF	TRBV27	.	TRBJ1-1	many
TGTGCCAGCAGCTTAGTACAGAATCAGCCCCAGCATTTT	CASSLVQNQPQHF	TRBV7-2	.	TRBJ1-5	many
TGCAGTGCTCGTGGGACCCCGAACACCGGGGAGCTGTTTTTT	CSARGTPNTGELFF	TRBV20-1	.	TRBJ2-2	.
TGTGCCAGCAGCTTATCTCCCGGGGAGCCCCAGCATTTT	CASSLSPGEPQHF	TRBV7-2	.	TRBJ1-5	few
TGTGCCAGCAGCCATTCAGGGGGGAAGAATGAAAAACTGTTTTTT	CASSHSGGKNEKLFF	TRBV12-3/TRBV12-4	TRBD1	TRBJ1-4	many
TGTGCCAGCAGCCGGACGCTCCTCGACTATGGCTACACCTTC	CASSRTLLDYGYTF	TRBV5-8	.	TRBJ1-2	many
TGTGCCTGGAGTAAGTCGGCTCGGGGGGACGAGCAGTACTTC	CAWSKSARGDEQYF	TRBV30	TRBD2	TRBJ2-7	many
TGTGCCAGCTCCGACCCGGGGGGATCCACAGATACGCAGTATTTT	CASSDPGGSTDTQYF	TRBV18	TRBD2	TRBJ2-3	many
TGTGCCAGCAGTTCCCCCCGCCCGAACACCGGGGAGCTGTTTTTT	CASSSPRPNTGELFF	TRBV28	.	TRBJ2-2	many
TGTGCCAGCAGTCCGCCTAGCGGGACAGGGGGTATTGAAAAACTGTTTTTT	CASSPPSGTGGIEKLFF	TRBV28	TRBD1	TRBJ1-4	.
TGTGCCAGCAGCTCTAAGCGGGATTCCTACGAGCAGTACTTC	CASSSKRDSYEQYF	TRBV7-8	TRBD2	TRBJ2-7	many
TGTGCCAGCAGTTTGGGGGCCGGACCCTATGGCTACACCTTC	CASSLGAGPYGYTF	TRBV27	.	TRBJ1-2	.
TGCAGTGCTTCCAGGGACAGGGATTGGCATAATGAAGCTTTCTTT	CSASRDRDWHNEAFF	TRBV20-1	TRBD1	TRBJ1-1	many
TGTGCCAGCAGCCAAGGGCAGACGCAGTATTTT	CASSQGQTQYF	TRBV3-1	.	TRBJ2-3	many
TGTGCTAGTGGTTTCAGGGGTCGCCAGCCCCAGCATTTT	CASGFRGRQPQHF	TRBV12-5	.	TRBJ1-5	.
TGTGCCATCAGCATGGGACAGGCGAAAAATTCACCCCTCCACTTT	CAISMGQAKNSPLHF	TRBV10-3	TRBD1	TRBJ1-6	many
TGCAGTGCTACAGGGGGCGCAAGCACCGGGGAGCTGTTTTTT	CSATGGASTGELFF	TRBV20-1	TRBD1	TRBJ2-2	many
TGTGCCAGCACTAAAATGGAGGGGACTGGAAACACCATATATTTT	CASTKMEGTGNTIYF	TRBV28	.	TRBJ1-3	many
TGTGCCAGCAGTTCAAGACTGACAGGGGGAGGTCAGCCCCAGCATTTT	CASSSRLTGGGQPQHF	TRBV28	TRBD1	TRBJ1-5	many
TGTGCCAGCAGCGATTCCGGACAGGGAGTAGGAAACGAGCAGTACTTC	CASSDSGQGVGNEQYF	TRBV28	TRBD1	TRBJ2-7	.
TGTGCCTGGAGCCAGGGTTTGGGAGTTGGCTACACCTTC	CAWSQGLGVGYTF	TRBV30	.	TRBJ1-2	many
TGTGCCAGCAGTTCTAAGGCTTATCTGGGTGAGCAGTTCTTC	CASSSKAYLGEQFF	TRBV7-3	.	TRBJ2-1	many
TGTGCCAGCAGCGCCACCGGACAGGATAGCGAGCAGTACTTC	CASSATGQDSEQYF	TRBV9	TRBD1	TRBJ2-7	many
TGTGCCAGCAGCTGGGACCTCGCTCCCCCTAACACCGGGGAGCTGTTTTTT	CASSWDLAPPNTGELFF	TRBV28	.	TRBJ2-2	.
TGTGCCACCAGTGATCCCCGGGACTTGCCGGCCGGGGAGCTGTTTTTT	CATSDPRDLPAGELFF	TRBV24-1	.	TRBJ2-2	many
TGTGCCAGCAGCTTTTGGGGGGGAGTCAGCAATCGGCCCCAGCATTTT	CASSFWGGVSNRPQHF	TRBV7-2	.	TRBJ1-5	.
TGCAGTGCTAGATCCCAGGGAGATGGCTACACCTTC	CSARSQGDGYTF	TRBV20-1	.	TRBJ1-2	.
TGTGCCTGGACACTGCCGGGACAGGGTTACGAGCAGTACTTC	CAWTLPGQGYEQYF	TRBV30	TRBD1	TRBJ2-7	many
TGTGCCAGCAGTGGGGACAGGGGGCCCCTCGGCTACACCTTC	CASSGDRGPLGYTF	TRBV2	TRBD1	TRBJ1-2	many
TGTGCCAGCAGCTTGGATTTCGGGGTGGATACGCAGTATTTT	CASSLDFGVDTQYF	TRBV5-6	.	TRBJ2-3	many
TGCGCCAGCAGCGAGTCGGGACTAGCGGGGATCTCCTACGAGCAGTACTTC	CASSESGLAGISYEQYF	TRBV4-1	TRBD2	TRBJ2-7	.
TGTGCCAGTCATGGGGCAGTTTCAGGGGGCACTGAAGCTTTCTTT	CASHGAVSGGTEAFF	TRBV28	TRBD1	TRBJ1-1	many
TGCAGTGCTAGTAAGACAGTTGAGCAGTACTTC	CSASKTVEQYF	TRBV20-1	.	TRBJ2-7	many
TGCAGTGCTGCGATTGGACTAGCGGGGGGGCGCAATGAGCAGTTCTTC	CSAAIGLAGGRNEQFF	TRBV20-1	TRBD2	TRBJ2-1	.
TGCAGTGCTAGGGCTGAGAGTAACATTCAGTACTTC	CSARAESNIQYF	TRBV20-1	.	TRBJ2-4	many
TGTGCCATCCTCCGGGACAGGGAGTTGGGACCCTACGAGCAGTACTTC	CAILRDRELGPYEQYF	TRBV2	TRBD1	TRBJ2-7	many
TGTGCCACCAGCAGAGATTTAATGGACTCGGGGGGACAGCCCCAGCATTTT	CATSRDLMDSGGQPQHF	TRBV15	.	TRBJ1-5	many
TGCAGCGTCAGTTCCTCGACAGAGCGTAACACCATATATTTT	CSVSSSTERNTIYF	TRBV29-1	.	TRBJ1-3	.